What follows are 13 T cell receptor beta chains derived from one specimen sequenced in a study of T cells in Graves' hyperthyroidism and ophthalmopathy. The investigators amplified TCR beta CDR3 regions from RNA transcripts. When the TCR CDR3 underwent first-round RT-PCR, the HTBI primer set was used. In TCRdb, the multiplex PCR reads were re-called with MiXCR into one record per CDR3 protein. Of hundreds of thousands of distinct CDR3 sequences in the sample, about a sixth were seen once. The source material was blood. The source is a woman under 30 with Graves' ophthalmopathy.

This clonotype has at least ten counts. The chain links TRBV20-1 to TRBJ1-1; D is possibly TRBD1 (6 bases). Germline assignment: CDR1 DFQATT and CDR2 SNEGSKA (reference sequence). The CDR3 is 14 amino acids. V gave up 1 base and J gave up 3 bases, with 12 bases separating them. The CDR3 sequence: CSARAPGVDTEAFF. CDR3 sequence (DNA): TGCAGTGCTAGAGCCCCAGGGGTAGACACTGAAGCTTTCTTT.

Ten or more counts support this clonotype. The gene calls are TRBV28 and TRBJ2-3; D uncertain. Germline V gives CDR1 MDHEN, CDR2 SYDVKM. The CDR3 is made up of 18 amino acids. Trimming pared 5 bases from V and 1 base from J, leaving 22 bases between. The CDR3 region is CASSPTTDGLRGTDTQYF. The CDR3 DNA is TGTGCCAGCAGTCCCACAACTGACGGGCTCCGAGGCACAGATACGCAGTATTTT.

The table lists this clonotype with many counts. The V call is TRBV20-1, the J call TRBJ2-7; 9 bases are a match to TRBD2. The germline gives CDR1 DFQATT, CDR2 SNEGSKA (reference sequence). Germline trimming cut 0 bases from V and 6 bases from J; bases unmatched to any gene: 6. The length of the CDR3 is 14 residues. CDR3 protein: CSAREGAGGSEQYF. The CDR3 nucleotides are TGCAGTGCTAGAGAAGGGGCGGGAGGGAGCGAGCAGTACTTC.

In its sample, this clonotype was seen many times. CDR3 sequence: CASSPGGGAPYEQYF. The CDR3 coding sequence is TGTGCCAGCTCACCTGGCGGGGGGGCCCCCTACGAGCAGTACTTC. The chain links TRBV18 to TRBJ2-7, with 9 bases fitting TRBD2. V shed 3 bases and J 2 bases; nucleotides not matched to a gene: 5. Germline-derived CDR1 and CDR2 are KGHSH and LQKENI. There are 15 residues in the CDR3. Complete variable domain (other parts from reference TRBV18 and TRBJ2-7): NAGVMQNPRHLVRRRGQEARLRCSPMKGHSHVYWYRQLPEEGLKFMVYLQKENIIDESGMPKERFSAEFPKEGPSILRIQQVVRGDSAAYFCASSPGGGAPYEQYFGPGTRLTVT.

Many counts were recorded for this clonotype. The junction differs from germline at one of its ends, possibly a read error. The chain is built from TRBV11-2 and TRBJ2-5, with no clear D. This CDR3 comprises 16 residues. CDR1 and CDR2 from the germline V gene are SGHAT and FQNNGV. The CDR3: CASSLELLSIQETQYF. The CDR3 DNA reads TGTGCCAGCAGTTTAGAGCTACTCTCAATACAAGAGACCCAGTACTTC. The whole variable domain, remainder taken from reference TRBV11-2 and TRBJ2-5, is EAGVAQSPRYKIIEKRQSVAFWCNPISGHATLYWYQQILGQGPKLLIQFQNNGVVDDSQLPKDRFSAERLKGVDSTLKIQPAKLEDSAVYLCASSLELLSIQETQYFGPGTRLLVL.

At least ten counts were recorded for this clonotype. V usage is TRBV11-2 and J usage is TRBJ1-1, with unresolved D. The germline V gene encodes CDR1 SGHAT and CDR2 FQNNGV. This CDR3 comprises 17 residues. Deletions cut 4 bases from V and 0 bases from J, with 18 bases between. Written as DNA, the CDR3 is TGTGCCAGCAGCTCATCTATTATTCAGGTAATGAACACTGAAGCTTTCTTT. Translated, it gives CASSSSIIQVMNTEAFF.

This clonotype was recorded at least ten times. The rearrangement links TRBV6-2 or TRBV6-3 to TRBJ1-1; tentatively, D is TRBD1 (5 bases). V was cut by 4 bases and J by 1 base, with 10 bases left in between. The V gene's germline CDR1 is MNHEY and CDR2 SVGEGT. CDR3 size: 14 residues. CDR3 DNA: TGTGCCAGCAGTTCCAGGGACCCGAACACTGAAGCTTTCTTT. This translates into CASSSRDPNTEAFF.

The genes are TRBV19 and TRBJ2-3; D is perhaps TRBD1 or TRBD2 (5 bases each). CDR3 length equals 15 residues. Germline loops: CDR1 LNHDA, CDR2 SQIVND (reference sequence). The V and J ends lost 2 bases and 0 bases respectively, with 9 bases between them. CDR3: CASSIRGVSTDTQYF. The CDR3 region has the DNA TGTGCCAGTAGTATAAGAGGGGTCAGCACAGATACGCAGTATTTT.

The sample holds many counts of this clonotype. This chain links TRBV20-1 with TRBJ1-1; TRBD1 matches 8 bases. The germline V gene has CDR1 DFQATT and CDR2 SNEGSKA (reference sequence). Trimming cost V 3 bases and J 1 base; bases outside gene matches: 7. This CDR3 has 15 residues. The CDR3: CSARPTGGWNTEAFF. The CDR3 DNA follows: TGCAGTGCTAGGCCCACAGGGGGGTGGAACACTGAAGCTTTCTTT.

This clonotype was seen at least ten times. The V call is TRBV20-1, the J call TRBJ2-2; 8 bases fit TRBD1. CDR1 is DFQATT and CDR2 is SNEGSKA in the germline V gene (reference sequence). The CDR3 contains 15 residues. V was pared by 3 bases and J by 4 bases, with 7 bases of the junction left unmatched. The chain's CDR3 is CSAREDRVLTGELFF. The CDR3 DNA follows: TGCAGTGCTAGGGAGGACAGGGTGCTCACCGGGGAGCTGTTTTTT.

This clonotype was counted a few times. The chain uses TRBV10-3 and TRBJ2-3, with TRBD2 as a possible D gene (6 bases). This CDR3 contains 16 residues. The ends were cut back, 6 bases at V and 0 bases at J, with 16 bases in the middle. Germline CDR1 and CDR2: ENHRY and SYGVKD. CDR3 sequence reads: CAIRTPGETSTDTQYF. CDR3 bases: TGTGCCATCAGAACCCCGGGGGAGACTAGCACAGATACGCAGTATTTT.

This clonotype came up many times. This chain joins TRBV11-3 and TRBJ2-7; perhaps TRBD2 as D (5 bases). CDR3 length: 13 residues. The ends were cut back, 6 bases at V and 7 bases at J, with 16 bases in the middle. Germline V gene data show CDR1 as SGHNT and CDR2 as YENEEA. This CDR3 is CASSAGQRREQYF. CDR3 nucleotide sequence: TGTGCCAGCAGTGCGGGCCAAAGGAGGGAGCAGTACTTC.

There are many counts of this clonotype. The CDR3 is CASSRSQIYTDTQYF. Written as DNA, the CDR3 is TGTGCCAGCTCACGGTCACAGATATACACAGATACGCAGTATTTT. The chain recombines TRBV18 with TRBJ2-3; D ambiguous. The CDR3 length is 15 residues. Germline loops: CDR1 KGHSH, CDR2 LQKENI. The V end was cut by 4 bases, the J end by 2 bases, with 13 bases between.